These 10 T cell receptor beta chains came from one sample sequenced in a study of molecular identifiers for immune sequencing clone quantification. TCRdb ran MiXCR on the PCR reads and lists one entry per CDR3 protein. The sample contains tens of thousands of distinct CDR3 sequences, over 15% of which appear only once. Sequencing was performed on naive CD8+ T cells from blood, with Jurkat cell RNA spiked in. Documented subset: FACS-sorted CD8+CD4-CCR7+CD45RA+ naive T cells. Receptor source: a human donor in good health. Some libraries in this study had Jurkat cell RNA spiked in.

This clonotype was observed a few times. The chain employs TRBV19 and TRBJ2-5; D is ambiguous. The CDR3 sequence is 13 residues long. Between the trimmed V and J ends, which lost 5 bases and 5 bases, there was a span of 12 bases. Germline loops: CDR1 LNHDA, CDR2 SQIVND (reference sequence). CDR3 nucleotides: TGTGCCAGTAGTGTTGGGCTCGGGGAGACCCAGTACTTC. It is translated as CASSVGLGETQYF.

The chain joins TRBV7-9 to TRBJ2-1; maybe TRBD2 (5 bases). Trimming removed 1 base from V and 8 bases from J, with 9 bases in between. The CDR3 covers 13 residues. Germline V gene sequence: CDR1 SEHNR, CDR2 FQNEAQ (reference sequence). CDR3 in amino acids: CASSLGGDDEQFF. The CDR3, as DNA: TGTGCCAGCAGCTTAGGGGGAGATGATGAGCAGTTCTTC.

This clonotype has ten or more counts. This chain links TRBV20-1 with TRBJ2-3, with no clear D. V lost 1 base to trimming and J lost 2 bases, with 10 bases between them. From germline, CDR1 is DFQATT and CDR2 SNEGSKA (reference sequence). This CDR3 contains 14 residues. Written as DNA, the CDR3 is TGCAGTGCTAGAGCGGTACTATTCACAGATACGCAGTATTTT. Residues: CSARAVLFTDTQYF.

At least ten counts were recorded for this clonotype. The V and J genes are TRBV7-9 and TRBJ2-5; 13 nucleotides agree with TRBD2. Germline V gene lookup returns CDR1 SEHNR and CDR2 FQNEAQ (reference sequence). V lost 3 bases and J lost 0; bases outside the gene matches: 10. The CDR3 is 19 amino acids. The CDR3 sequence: CASSFGLAGADRYQETQYF. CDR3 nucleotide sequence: TGTGCCAGCAGCTTCGGACTAGCGGGAGCCGACAGGTACCAAGAGACCCAGTACTTC. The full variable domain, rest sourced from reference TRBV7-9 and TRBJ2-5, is DTGVSQNPRHKITKRGQNVTFRCDPISEHNRLYWYRQTLGQGPEFLTYFQNEAQLEKSRLLSDRFSAERPKGSFSTLEIQRTEQGDSAMYLCASSFGLAGADRYQETQYFGPGTRLLVL.

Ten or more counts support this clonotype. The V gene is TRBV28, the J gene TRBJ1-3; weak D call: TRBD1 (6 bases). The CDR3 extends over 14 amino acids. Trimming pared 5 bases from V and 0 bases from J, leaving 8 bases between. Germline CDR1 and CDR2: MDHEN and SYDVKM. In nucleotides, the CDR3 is TGTGCCAGCAGTGAACAGGGCTCTGGAAACACCATATATTTT. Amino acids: CASSEQGSGNTIYF. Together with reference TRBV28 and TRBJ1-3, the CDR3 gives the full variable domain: DVKVTQSSRYLVKRTGEKVFLECVQDMDHENMFWYRQDPGLGLRLIYFSYDVKMKEKGDIPEGYSVSREKKERFSLILESASTNQTSMYLCASSEQGSGNTIYFGEGSWLTVV.

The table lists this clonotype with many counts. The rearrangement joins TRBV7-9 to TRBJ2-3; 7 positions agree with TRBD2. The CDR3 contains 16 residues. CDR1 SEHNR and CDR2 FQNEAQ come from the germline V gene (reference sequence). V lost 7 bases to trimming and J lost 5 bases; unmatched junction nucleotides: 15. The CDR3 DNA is TGTGCCAGCACCCCGAGGAGCGGGGCTTATGGAGATACGCAGTATTTT. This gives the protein CASTPRSGAYGDTQYF.

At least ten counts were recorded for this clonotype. DNA of the CDR3: TGTGCCACCAGCAGGACGGACAGGTCAACTAATGAAAAACTGTTTTTT. This translates into CATSRTDRSTNEKLFF. This sequence joins TRBV15 and TRBJ1-4; TRBD1 agrees at 7 bases. Trimming at V came to 3 bases and at J to 0 bases, leaving 4 bases not matched to a gene. The V gene's germline CDR1 is LNHNV and CDR2 YYDKDF (reference sequence). The CDR3 is made up of 16 amino acids. Supplemented by reference TRBV15 and TRBJ1-4, the full variable domain reads DAMVIQNPRYQVTQFGKPVTLSCSQTLNHNVMYWYQQKSSQAPKLLFHYYDKDFNNEADTPDNFQSRRPNTSFCFLDIRSPGLGDTAMYLCATSRTDRSTNEKLFFGSGTQLSVL.

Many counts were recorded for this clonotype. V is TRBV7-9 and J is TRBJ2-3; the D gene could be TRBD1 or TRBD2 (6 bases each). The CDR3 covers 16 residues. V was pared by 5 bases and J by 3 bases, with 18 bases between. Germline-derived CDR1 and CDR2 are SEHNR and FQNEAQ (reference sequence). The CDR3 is CASSTRGGLRTDTQYF. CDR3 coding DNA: TGTGCCAGCAGCACTAGAGGGGGGCTTCGGACAGATACGCAGTATTTT.

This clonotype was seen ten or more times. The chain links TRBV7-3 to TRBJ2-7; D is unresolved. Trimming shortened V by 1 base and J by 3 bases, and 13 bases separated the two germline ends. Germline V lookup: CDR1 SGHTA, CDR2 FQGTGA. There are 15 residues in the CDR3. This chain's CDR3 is CASSLNIGDNYEQYF. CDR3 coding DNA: TGTGCCAGCAGCTTAAATATAGGCGACAACTACGAGCAGTACTTC.

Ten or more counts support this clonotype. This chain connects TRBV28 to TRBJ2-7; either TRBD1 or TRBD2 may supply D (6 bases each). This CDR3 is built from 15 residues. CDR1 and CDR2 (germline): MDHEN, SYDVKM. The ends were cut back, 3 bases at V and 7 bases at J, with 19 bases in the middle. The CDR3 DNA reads TGTGCCAGCAGTTTTATTCCGGGGGCATCCGCGGAGCAGTACTTC. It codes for CASSFIPGASAEQYF. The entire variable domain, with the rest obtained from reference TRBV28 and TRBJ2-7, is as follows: DVKVTQSSRYLVKRTGEKVFLECVQDMDHENMFWYRQDPGLGLRLIYFSYDVKMKEKGDIPEGYSVSREKKERFSLILESASTNQTSMYLCASSFIPGASAEQYFGPGTRLTVT.